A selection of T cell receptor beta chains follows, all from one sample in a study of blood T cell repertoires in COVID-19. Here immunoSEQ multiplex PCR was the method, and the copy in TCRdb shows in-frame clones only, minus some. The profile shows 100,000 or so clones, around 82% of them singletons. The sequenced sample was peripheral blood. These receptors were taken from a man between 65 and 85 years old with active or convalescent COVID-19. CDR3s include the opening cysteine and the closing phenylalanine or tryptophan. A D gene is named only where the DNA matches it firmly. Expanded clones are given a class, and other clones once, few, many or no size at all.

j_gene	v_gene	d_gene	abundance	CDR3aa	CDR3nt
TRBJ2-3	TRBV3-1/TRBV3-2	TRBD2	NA	CASDGGAWDTQYF	TGTGCCAGCGACGGGGGGGCTTGGGATACGCAGTATTTT
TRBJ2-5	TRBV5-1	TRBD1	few	CASSRRTGLQETQYF	TGCGCCAGCAGCCGAAGGACAGGTCTTCAAGAGACCCAGTACTTC
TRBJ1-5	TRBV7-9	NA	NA	CASSLDGSMGNQPQHF	TGTGCCAGCAGCTTAGATGGCTCAATGGGCAATCAGCCCCAGCATTTT
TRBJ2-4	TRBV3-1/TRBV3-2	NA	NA	CASSHYQGSNIQYF	TGTGCCAGCAGCCATTATCAGGGTTCTAACATTCAGTACTTC
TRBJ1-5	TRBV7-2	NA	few	CASSSQGNQPQHF	TGTGCCAGCAGCTCACAGGGAAATCAGCCCCAGCATTTT
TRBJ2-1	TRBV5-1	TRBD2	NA	CASSSGTSGGIGYNEQFF	TGCGCCAGCAGCTCGGGGACTAGCGGGGGGATCGGATACAATGAGCAGTTCTTC
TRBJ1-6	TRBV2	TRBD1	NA	CASSPRQGQNNSPLHF	TGTGCCAGCAGTCCTAGACAGGGCCAGAATAATTCACCCCTCCACTTT
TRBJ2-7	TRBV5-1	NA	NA	CASSLSAHEQYF	TGCGCCAGCAGCCTTAGTGCCCACGAGCAGTACTTC
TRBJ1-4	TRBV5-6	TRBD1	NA	CASSGRQGKGWRNEKLFF	TGTGCCAGCAGCGGTCGACAGGGGAAGGGATGGCGGAATGAAAAACTGTTTTTT
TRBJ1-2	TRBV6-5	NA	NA	CASTPGMTGGYGYTF	TGTGCCAGCACCCCAGGGATGACAGGTGGCTATGGCTACACCTTC
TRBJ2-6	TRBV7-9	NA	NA	CASSVRSGANVLTF	TGTGCCAGCAGTGTCCGTTCTGGGGCCAACGTCCTGACTTTC
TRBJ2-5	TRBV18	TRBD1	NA	CASSPRQGPRETQYF	TGTGCCAGCTCGCCTAGACAGGGCCCACGGGAGACCCAGTACTTC
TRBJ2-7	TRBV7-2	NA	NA	CASSEPGFTYEQYF	TGTGCCAGCAGCGAACCGGGTTTCACCTACGAGCAGTACTTC
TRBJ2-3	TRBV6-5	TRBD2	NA	CASRRGLAVPDTQYF	TGTGCCAGCAGACGTGGACTAGCGGTTCCAGATACGCAGTATTTT